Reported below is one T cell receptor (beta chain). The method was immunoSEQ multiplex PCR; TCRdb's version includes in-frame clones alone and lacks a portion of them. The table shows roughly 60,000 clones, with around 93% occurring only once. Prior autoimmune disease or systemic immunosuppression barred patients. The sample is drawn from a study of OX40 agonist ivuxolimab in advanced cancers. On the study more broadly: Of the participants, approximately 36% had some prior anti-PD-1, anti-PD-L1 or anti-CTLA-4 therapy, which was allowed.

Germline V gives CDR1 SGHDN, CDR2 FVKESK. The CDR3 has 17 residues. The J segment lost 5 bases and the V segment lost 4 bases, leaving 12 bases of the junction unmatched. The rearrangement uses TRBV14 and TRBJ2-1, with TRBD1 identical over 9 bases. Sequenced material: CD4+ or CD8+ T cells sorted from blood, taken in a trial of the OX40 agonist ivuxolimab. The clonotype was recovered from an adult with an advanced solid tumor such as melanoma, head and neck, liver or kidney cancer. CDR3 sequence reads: CASSRPGTGSWDNEQFF. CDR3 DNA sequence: TGTGCCAGCAGCCGACCCGGGACAGGGTCATGGGACAATGAGCAGTTCTTC.